Listed here are 24 T cell receptor beta chains from one sample, sequenced in a study of OX40 agonist ivuxolimab in advanced cancers. Assay used: immunoSEQ multiplex PCR; TCRdb lists only in-frame clones, some missing. The sample carries tens of thousands of clones, about 89% recorded once. Specimen: CD4+ or CD8+ T cells sorted from blood, collected in a trial of the OX40 agonist ivuxolimab. These receptors were taken from an adult with an advanced solid tumor such as melanoma, head and neck, liver or kidney cancer.

CDR3 nucleotide sequence: TGTGCCAGCAGCCAGGGACGGACCTATGGCTACACCTTC. Translating gives CASSQGRTYGYTF. The gene calls are TRBV7-9 and TRBJ1-2, with D possibly TRBD1 on 5 matching bases. V lost 5 bases, J lost 4 bases, and 11 bases lay in between. The CDR3 spans 13 residues. Germline-derived CDR1 and CDR2 are SEHNR and FQNEAQ (reference sequence).

Judged by abundance, this clone is medium-sized. V and J are TRBV6-1 and TRBJ2-7, with D possibly being TRBD1 (6 bases). Germline lookup yields CDR1 MNHNS and CDR2 SASEGT. The V end lost 6 bases, the J end lost 3 bases, and 12 bases lay between the germline ends. The CDR3 is made up of 13 amino acids. For the CDR3, the DNA is TGTGCCAGCAGCCCCACAGGGAGCTACGAGCAGTACTTC. The encoded protein is CASSPTGSYEQYF.

This clone has just one count. This CDR3 is missing its conserved last phenylalanine or tryptophan, likely due to a read error. The DNA is left out, because the CDR3 cannot be placed on it with certainty; the CDR3 is given as TCRdb lists it. This chain uses TRBV5-1 with TRBJ2-7; TRBD1, the table's D call, was not compared with the DNA. Per the germline V gene, CDR1 is SGHRS and CDR2 is YFSETQ. The CDR3 adds up to 11 amino acids, both ends counted. The CDR3 region is CASSLEGSQDI.

The chain joins TRBV18 to TRBJ1-2; TRBD1 agrees at 8 bases. J was trimmed by 6 bases and V by 3 bases; bases with no gene match: 3. CDR1 and CDR2 (germline): KGHSH, LQKENI. CDR3 length equals 13 residues. In DNA form, the CDR3 reads TGTGCCAGCTCACCGCTACAGGGGGATGGCTACACCTTC. Its protein is CASSPLQGDGYTF. Full variable domain (remainder filled in from reference TRBV18 and TRBJ1-2): NAGVMQNPRHLVRRRGQEARLRCSPMKGHSHVYWYRQLPEEGLKFMVYLQKENIIDESGMPKERFSAEFPKEGPSILRIQQVVRGDSAAYFCASSPLQGDGYTFGSGTRLTVV.

This clone was observed once. The rearrangement joins TRBV11-2 to TRBJ2-5, with TRBD1 matching 8 bases. The CDR3 consists of 15 residues. After removal of 4 bases from V and 6 bases from J, the junction contained 10 bases not matched to a gene. Germline CDR1 reads SGHAT; CDR2 reads FQNNGV. CDR3 amino acids: CASSSLNRGRKTQYF. DNA for the CDR3: TGTGCCAGCAGCTCCTTAAACAGGGGGAGGAAGACCCAGTACTTC.

The sample holds one count of this clone. Other nucleotide sequences from this sample produce the same CDR3. The V gene is TRBV2, the J gene TRBJ2-7; D is possibly TRBD2 (6 bases). V was cut by 2 bases and J by 9 bases, with 20 bases left in between. The germline V gene has CDR1 SNHLY and CDR2 FYNNEI. CDR3 length: 15 residues. The CDR3 sequence: CASSEIGRGPLRQYF. CDR3 nucleotides: TGTGCCAGCAGTGAAATAGGGCGGGGCCCCCTCCGGCAGTACTTC.

The chain uses TRBV6-1 and TRBJ2-5, with a tentative D call TRBD2 (6 bases). This CDR3 has 13 residues. Germline assignment: CDR1 MNHNS and CDR2 SASEGT. V lost 7 bases to trimming and J lost 2 bases, with 11 bases between them. This CDR3 is CASIVAGQETQYF. The CDR3 nucleotides are TGTGCCAGCATCGTGGCGGGACAAGAGACCCAGTACTTC.

This clone was observed a single time. V is TRBV15 and J is TRBJ2-5; D is possibly TRBD2 (5 bases). Judging by the DNA end, TRBJ2-7 fits better; the J call may be wrong. The CDR3 has 13 residues. Looked up from germline, CDR1 is LNHNV and CDR2 is YYDKDF (reference sequence). The CDR3 region is CATSRDRGYEQYF. CDR3 DNA: TGTGCCACCAGCAGAGATCGGGGATACGAGCAGTACTTC.

The gene calls are TRBV7-9 and TRBJ2-1, with 13 nucleotides matching TRBD2. V gave up 2 bases and J gave up 3 bases; unmatched junction bases: 4. Germline lookup yields CDR1 SEHNR and CDR2 FQNEAQ (reference sequence). The CDR3 has 17 amino acids. CDR3 region: CASSLTSGGAGYNEQFF. DNA of the CDR3: TGTGCCAGCAGCTTAACTAGCGGGGGGGCCGGCTACAATGAGCAGTTCTTC.

This clone is classed as medium-sized (0.01 to 0.1%). The V call is TRBV4-2, the J call TRBJ1-2; a possible D gene is TRBD1 (5 bases). Deletions cut 3 bases from V and 8 bases from J, with 13 bases between. Germline lookup yields CDR1 LGHNA and CDR2 YNFKEQ. There are 13 residues in the CDR3. The CDR3 sequence is CASSHGTVGGYTF. CDR3 bases: TGTGCCAGCAGCCATGGGACTGTGGGGGGCTACACCTTC.

The chain recombines TRBV5-1 with TRBJ2-7; D unclear. V was cut by 1 base and J by 5 bases, with 13 bases left in between. The length of the CDR3 is 14 residues. Germline loops: CDR1 SGHRS, CDR2 YFSETQ. The chain's CDR3 is CASSLLQNGHEQYF. The CDR3 DNA is TGCGCCAGCAGCTTGTTACAGAACGGGCACGAGCAGTACTTC.

The chain uses TRBV19 and TRBJ2-7, with 14 bases that match TRBD2. In germline, CDR1 is LNHDA, CDR2 SQIVND (reference sequence). The trim removed 6 bases at V and 2 bases at J, leaving 6 bases unmatched. The CDR3 consists of 16 residues. The DNA for the CDR3 is TGTGCCAGTAGCAGGACTAGCGGGGGGCCAGCCTACGAGCAGTACTTC. Its translation is CASSRTSGGPAYEQYF.

J is TRBJ2-1 and V is TRBV5-4; 7 bases line up with TRBD1. Germline lookup yields CDR1 SGHNT and CDR2 YYREEE (reference sequence). Trimming at V came to 9 bases and at J to 10 bases, leaving 7 bases not matched to a gene. The CDR3 sequence is 11 residues long. CDR3 region: CATTGAREQFF. The CDR3 nucleotides read TGTGCCACCACAGGGGCAAGGGAGCAGTTCTTC.

The CDR3 nucleotides are TGTGCCAGCAGCTTAGTAAAGGGGGCGGGGGAGACCCAGTACTTC. Translated: CASSLVKGAGETQYF. The chain has TRBV7-2 and TRBJ2-5, with D perhaps TRBD1 (7 bases). The CDR3 runs to 15 residues. The V gene's germline CDR1 is SGHTA and CDR2 FQGNSA. Deletions cut 1 base from V and 5 bases from J, with 14 bases between.

The chain links TRBV7-9 to TRBJ1-4; 9 bases line up with TRBD1. The CDR3 runs to 14 residues. The germline V gene has CDR1 SEHNR and CDR2 FQNEAQ (reference sequence). V shed 5 bases and J 8 bases; nucleotides not matched to a gene: 6. The CDR3 nucleotides are TGTGCCAGCAGCCTAGGACAGGGGCTCGAAAAACTGTTTTTT. It yields the protein CASSLGQGLEKLFF.

This chain joins TRBV7-2 and TRBJ2-1, with D tentatively TRBD1 or TRBD2 (7 bases each). The length of the CDR3 is 15 residues. The germline CDR1 and CDR2 sequences are SGHTA and FQGNSA. Trimming took 5 bases from V and 4 from J, leaving 15 bases between them. The CDR3 sequence is CASSEGASGYNEQFF. The DNA for the CDR3 is TGTGCCAGCAGCGAGGGGGCTAGCGGTTACAATGAGCAGTTCTTC.

The chain combines TRBV7-8 with TRBJ1-4, with D possibly TRBD1 on 5 matching bases. V lost 2 bases and J lost 1, with 8 bases in between. The length of the CDR3 is 15 residues. From germline, CDR1 is SGHVS and CDR2 FQNEAQ. The CDR3 sequence: CASSLRGLTNEKLFF. In DNA form, the CDR3 reads TGTGCCAGCAGCTTAAGGGGATTAACTAATGAAAAACTGTTTTTT.

The chain recombines TRBV29-1 with TRBJ1-2, with 7 bases matching TRBD1. The CDR3 extends over 14 amino acids. Germline-derived CDR1 and CDR2 are SQVTM and ANQGSEA. V was pared by 4 bases and J by 4 bases, with 9 bases of the junction left unmatched. CDR3 bases: TGCAGCGTTGGTGCAAGGGGGCTAGGCTATGGCTACACCTTC. Its translation is CSVGARGLGYGYTF. The complete variable domain, with remaining parts taken from reference TRBV29-1 and TRBJ1-2, reads SAVISQKPSRDICQRGTSLTIQCQVDSQVTMMFWYRQQPGQSLTLIATANQGSEATYESGFVIDKFPISRPNLTFSTLTVSNMSPEDSSIYLCSVGARGLGYGYTFGSGTRLTVV.

The chain links TRBV11-2 to TRBJ1-2, with 7 positions matching TRBD1. This CDR3 is built from 13 residues. J lost 4 bases, V lost 5 bases, and 4 bases had no gene match. CDR1 SGHAT and CDR2 FQNNGV come from the germline V gene. The CDR3 DNA is TGTGCCAGCAGCCAGGACAGGATCTATGGCTACACCTTC. Protein sequence: CASSQDRIYGYTF.

The chain links TRBV5-5 to TRBJ1-3; 7 positions agree with TRBD1. Germline V gene data show CDR1 as SGHKS and CDR2 as YYEKEE (reference sequence). This CDR3 comprises 16 residues. Germline trimming cut 6 bases from V and 0 bases from J; bases unmatched to any gene: 9. In nucleotides, the CDR3 is TGTGCCAGCACGCTGGGGGGACAGAGCTCTGGAAACACCATATATTTT. Its translation is CASTLGGQSSGNTIYF.

The rearrangement uses TRBV9 and TRBJ1-1; 10 bases map to TRBD1. V was clipped by 4 bases and J by 6 bases; unmatched bases: 9. The CDR3 consists of 15 residues. The germline CDR1 and CDR2 sequences are SGDLS and YYNGEE. CDR3 coding DNA: TGTGCCAGCAGCACCCCGGACAGGGGGAGGCCTGAAGCTTTCTTT. As protein: CASSTPDRGRPEAFF.

The chain employs TRBV19 and TRBJ2-4; the D is unclear. CDR1 is LNHDA and CDR2 is SQIVND in the germline V gene (reference sequence). CDR3 size: 13 residues. V was clipped by 7 bases and J by 8 bases, with 15 bases between them. The CDR3 loop reads CASKTRLEDIQYF. The CDR3, as DNA: TGTGCCAGTAAAACGAGACTCGAAGACATTCAGTACTTC.

This chain joins TRBV5-6 and TRBJ1-4, with D possibly matching TRBD1 (5 bases). The germline V and J ends were trimmed by 0 bases and 6 bases, with 12 bases remaining between them. The CDR3 is 15 residues long. Germline V gene sequence: CDR1 SGHDT, CDR2 YYEEEE. The CDR3: CASSLVGMGHEKLFF. CDR3 nucleotide sequence: TGTGCCAGCAGCTTGGTGGGCATGGGGCATGAAAAACTGTTTTTT. Supplemented by reference TRBV5-6 and TRBJ1-4, the full variable domain reads DAGVTQSPTHLIKTRGQQVTLRCSPKSGHDTVSWYQQALGQGPQFIFQYYEEEERQRGNFPDRFSGHQFPNYSSELNVNALLLGDSALYLCASSLVGMGHEKLFFGSGTQLSVL.

The chain uses TRBV7-9 and TRBJ2-7; D remains unclear. The length of the CDR3 is 16 residues. With 1 base removed from V and 2 bases from J, the gap between germline ends came to 15 bases. Germline lookup yields CDR1 SEHNR and CDR2 FQNEAQ (reference sequence). The CDR3 region is CASSLVGGIPPYEQYF. The CDR3 DNA is TGTGCCAGCAGCTTAGTAGGCGGAATACCCCCCTACGAGCAGTACTTC.